This is a list of T cell receptor beta chains from one sample in a study of cytomegalovirus exposure and HLA in healthy donors. Measured with immunoSEQ multiplex PCR; TCRdb has only the in-frame clones, and not every one. Of more than 150,000 clones listed, roughly 88% are singletons. Material: PBMCs. These receptors all stem from a girl aged 2 to 10 in good health and CMV-seropositive. The CDR3 runs from the conserved cysteine through the conserved F or W. D genes are given only for firm matches. Clone size is stated in some rows and not others, as once, few, many or a class when expanded.

V	size	J	D	CDR3	DNA
TRBV5-1	-	TRBJ1-2	-	CASSLDSGKMFSYGYTF	TGCGCCAGCAGCTTGGATTCAGGCAAAATGTTCAGCTATGGCTACACCTTC
TRBV2	-	TRBJ2-3	TRBD2	CASRGGWADTQYF	TGTGCCAGCAGGGGGGGGTGGGCTGATACGCAGTATTTT
TRBV6-6	-	TRBJ1-5	-	CASSYRESSNQPQHF	TGTGCCAGCAGTTATCGAGAATCTAGCAATCAGCCCCAGCATTTT
TRBV30	-	TRBJ2-1	TRBD2	CAWSVKSVRQREGDEQLF	TGTGCCTGGAGTGTGAAATCCGTGAGGCAGCGGGAGGGCGATGAGCAGCTCTTC
TRBV30	-	TRBJ1-1	-	CALGQNTEAFF	TGTGCCTTAGGACAGAACACTGAAGCTTTCTTT
TRBV18	-	TRBJ2-5	TRBD2	CASQLAGLAQETQYF	TGTGCCAGCCAACTAGCGGGATTAGCCCAAGAGACCCAGTACTTC
TRBV6-1	-	TRBJ2-6	-	CASNMKSGANVLTF	TGTGCCAGCAACATGAAATCTGGGGCCAACGTCCTGACTTTC
TRBV28	-	TRBJ2-1	TRBD1	CASSLDRDNEQFF	TGTGCCAGCAGTTTGGACAGGGACAATGAGCAGTTCTTC
TRBV28	-	TRBJ2-7	-	CASSRGGSGEQYF	TGTGCCAGCAGTCGGGGTGGAAGCGGCGAGCAGTACTTC
TRBV7-8	-	TRBJ1-1	TRBD1	CASKSTQGFVAEAFF	TGTGCCAGCAAGTCTACACAGGGGTTCGTGGCTGAAGCTTTCTTT
TRBV4-2	once	TRBJ2-7	-	CASSQGLANYEQYF	TGTGCCAGCAGCCAAGGGTTGGCAAACTACGAGCAGTACTTC
TRBV28	-	TRBJ1-1	-	CASSTPTVNTEAFF	TGTGCCAGCAGTACCCCGACAGTGAACACTGAAGCTTTCTTT
TRBV5-8	-	TRBJ2-3	TRBD2	CGRGVSTDTQYF	TGTGGCCGGGGGGTTAGCACAGATACGCAGTATTTT
TRBV30	-	TRBJ1-3	-	CAWNRAAGNTIYF	TGTGCCTGGAACAGGGCGGCTGGAAACACCATATATTTT
TRBV25-1	-	TRBJ1-1	-	CASSELGGPEAFF	TGTGCCAGCAGTGAATTGGGGGGACCTGAAGCTTTCTTT
TRBV7-2	-	TRBJ2-7	-	CASSYSPYYEQYF	TGTGCCAGCAGCTATAGCCCGTACTACGAGCAGTACTTC
TRBV7-3	-	TRBJ2-7	-	CASSLYGEGLTYEQYF	TGTGCCAGCAGCTTATACGGGGAAGGCCTCACCTACGAGCAGTACTTC
TRBV29-1	-	TRBJ2-7	TRBD2	CSVAAGGGYEQYF	TGCAGCGTCGCAGCGGGAGGCGGGTACGAGCAGTACTTC
TRBV7-2	-	TRBJ2-7	TRBD2	CASSTSSGRSEQYF	TGTGCCAGCAGCACATCTAGCGGGAGGTCTGAGCAGTACTTC
TRBV27	-	TRBJ2-7	-	CASSLVRGPGEQYF	TGTGCCAGCAGTTTGGTCAGGGGACCGGGGGAGCAGTACTTC
TRBV5-4	-	TRBJ2-1	-	CASSFAADEQFF	TGTGCCAGCAGCTTCGCGGCGGATGAGCAGTTCTTC
TRBV27	-	TRBJ2-7	TRBD1	CASSFSGGTGAYEQYF	TGTGCCAGCAGTTTTTCAGGTGGGACAGGCGCCTACGAGCAGTACTTC
TRBV15	-	TRBJ1-5	-	CATSRDREGDSNQPQHF	TGTGCCACCAGCAGAGATAGGGAGGGTGATAGCAATCAGCCCCAGCATTTT
TRBV5-1	-	TRBJ2-3	-	CASSLGQDTDTQYF	TGCGCCAGCAGCTTGGGACAGGACACAGATACGCAGTATTTT
TRBV29-1	-	TRBJ1-3	-	CSVGRLLSSGNTIYF	TGCAGCGTGGGTAGACTCTTGAGCTCTGGAAACACCATATATTTT
TRBV12-5	-	TRBJ1-3	-	CASGPHGVGGNTIYF	TGTGCTAGTGGTCCCCACGGGGTAGGTGGAAACACCATATATTTT
TRBV28	once	TRBJ1-4	-	CASSHEALNEKLFF	TGTGCCAGCAGTCACGAGGCCTTGAATGAAAAACTGTTTTTT
TRBV28	-	TRBJ1-1	-	CASSLFVEGEAFF	TGTGCCAGCAGTTTATTCGTGGAGGGTGAAGCTTTCTTT
TRBV6-1	-	TRBJ2-2	-	CATAGANTGELFF	TGTGCCACCGCCGGGGCGAACACCGGGGAGCTGTTTTTT
TRBV10-3	-	TRBJ2-3	-	CAISVGAFSTDTQYF	TGTGCCATCAGTGTCGGTGCTTTTAGCACAGATACGCAGTATTTT
TRBV28	-	TRBJ1-1	-	CASSSPGGSEAFF	TGTGCCAGCAGTTCCCCGGGGGGGTCTGAAGCTTTCTTT
TRBV7-3	-	TRBJ1-6	-	CASSLIAGYNSPLHF	TGTGCCAGCAGCTTAATTGCAGGATATAATTCACCCCTCCACTTT
TRBV18	-	TRBJ1-1	TRBD1	CASSPAGTANTEAFF	TGTGCCAGCTCACCGGCGGGGACAGCGAACACTGAAGCTTTCTTT
TRBV6-5	-	TRBJ1-2	TRBD1	CASRRGGQGNYGYTF	TGTGCCAGCAGACGAGGGGGACAGGGAAACTATGGCTACACCTTC
TRBV1	-	TRBJ1-5	-	CTSSRGTGDNQPQHF	TGCACCAGCAGCCGCGGGACAGGAGACAATCAGCCCCAGCATTTT
TRBV6-4	few	TRBJ2-2	TRBD2	CASSDGSGSNTGELFF	TGTGCCAGCAGTGACGGCAGCGGGAGCAACACCGGGGAGCTGTTTTTT
TRBV5-1	-	TRBJ2-7	TRBD1	CASSGTGGRSYEQYF	TGCGCCAGCAGCGGGACAGGGGGTCGTTCCTACGAGCAGTACTTC
TRBV25-1	-	TRBJ2-1	-	CASSDARGEENEQFF	TGTGCCAGCAGTGACGCGCGCGGAGAGGAGAATGAGCAGTTCTTC
TRBV7-9	-	TRBJ2-5	-	CASSLHRTAETQYF	TGTGCCAGCAGCTTACATAGGACAGCAGAGACCCAGTACTTC
TRBV6-6	-	TRBJ1-2	-	CASSEGQQVGYTF	TGTGCCAGCAGCGAAGGACAGCAGGTGGGCTACACCTTC
TRBV5-6	few	TRBJ1-2	TRBD1	CASTFGTGDSGYTF	TGTGCCAGCACCTTTGGGACAGGGGATTCTGGCTACACCTTC
TRBV19	-	TRBJ1-2	TRBD1	CASNRGQGVYGYTF	TGTGCCAGTAATAGGGGACAGGGGGTCTATGGCTACACCTTC
TRBV19	-	TRBJ1-5	-	CASSLAGSNQPQHF	TGTGCCAGTAGTTTGGCAGGGAGCAATCAGCCCCAGCATTTT
TRBV28	-	TRBJ1-2	-	CASTPGLYYGYTF	TGTGCCAGCACCCCCGGGTTGTACTATGGCTACACCTTC
TRBV30	-	TRBJ2-7	TRBD2	CAWSGPGFIQRGPYEQYF	TGTGCCTGGAGTGGCCCCGGTTTTATCCAGCGGGGACCCTACGAGCAGTACTTC
TRBV10-2	-	TRBJ1-1	-	CASSSDKNTEAFF	TGCGCCAGCAGTTCTGACAAGAACACTGAAGCTTTCTTT